This T cell receptor (beta chain) was sequenced for a study of post-analysis software for immune sequencing data. The CDR3 is 15 residues long. Germline V gene sequence: CDR1 SGHRS, CDR2 YFSETQ. Comments on this clonotype: What it binds is unknown.

Presence of unique molecular identifiers characterized the TCR beta cDNA libraries. One entry per CDR3 protein results from TCRdb running MiXCR on the PCR reads. The table includes roughly 600,000 distinct CDR3 sequences, 40% to 50% detected once. Overall study findings and caveats: For normalized Chao1 diversity, multiple sclerosis patients scored significantly lower than controls did. TRBV segments more frequent in patients than in controls numbered five and included TRBV5-6, TRBV5-1 and TRBV20-1.

The chain combines TRBV5-1 with TRBJ2-5, with 7 nucleotides matching TRBD1. The DNA end is more similar to TRBJ2-7, so the J call may be wrong. The sequencing sample was made of blood. The TCR comes from a girl aged 5 to 17 with multiple sclerosis. In DNA, the CDR3 is TGCGCCAGCAGCTTGGCCGTAAGCGGACAGGCCGAGCAGTACTTC. This gives the protein CASSLAVSGQAEQYF.